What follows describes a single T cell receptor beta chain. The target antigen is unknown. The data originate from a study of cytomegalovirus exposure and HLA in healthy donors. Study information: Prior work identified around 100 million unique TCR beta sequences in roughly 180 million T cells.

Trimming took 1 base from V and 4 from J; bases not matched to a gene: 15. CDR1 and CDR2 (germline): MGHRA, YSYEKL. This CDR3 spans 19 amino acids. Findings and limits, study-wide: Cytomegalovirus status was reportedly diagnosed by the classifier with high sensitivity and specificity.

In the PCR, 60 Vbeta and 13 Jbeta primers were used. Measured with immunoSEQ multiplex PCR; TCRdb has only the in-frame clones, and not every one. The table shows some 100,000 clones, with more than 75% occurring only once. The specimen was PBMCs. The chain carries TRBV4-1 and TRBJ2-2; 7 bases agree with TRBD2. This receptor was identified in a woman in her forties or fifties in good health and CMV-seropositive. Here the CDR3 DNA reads TGCGCCAGCAGCCAAGGCCGCCTAGCGGTGGAGGTTTCCACCGGGGAGCTGTTTTTT. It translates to CASSQGRLAVEVSTGELFF.